This T cell receptor (beta chain) was sequenced for a study of blood T cell repertoires in COVID-19. Study summary: The study drew acute and convalescent COVID-19 samples from the United States, Italy and Spain. In each case, the material was cDNA or gDNA derived from T cells, B-cell-depleted T cells, or PBMCs.

Generated by immunoSEQ multiplex PCR, the TCRdb table keeps only in-frame clones and is missing some. Of 280,000 or so clones in the sample, 70% to 90% were seen once. Unmatched junction bases numbered 4, after V lost 9 bases and J lost 4 bases. The germline V gene encodes CDR1 MRHNA and CDR2 SNTAGT. This CDR3 is 14 amino acids long. The sample taken for sequencing was peripheral blood. This sequence joins TRBV6-4 and TRBJ2-1; 12 nucleotides line up with TRBD2. The receptor's source is a woman in her 30s who had recovered from COVID-19. CDR3 DNA sequence: TGTGCCAGTCTTACTAGCGGGGGGTACAATGAGCAGTTCTTC. This codes for CASLTSGGYNEQFF.